The sequence of this TCR beta chain was determined in a study of PD-1 blockade in classical Hodgkin lymphoma. Findings of the study overall: Exclusion removed patients who began nivolumab under 1 year after ASCT. At C4D1, TCR diversity had climbed significantly for CD4+ cells, though not for CD8+ cells. The baseline diversity of complete responders showed similarity to that of newly diagnosed patients.

CDR1 and CDR2 (germline): SGHRS, YFSETQ. Trimming removed 4 bases from V and 4 bases from J; junction bases left unmatched: 5. This CDR3 region has 14 residues. Each patient relapsed following autologous stem cell transplantation, and prior brentuximab vedotin exposure differed. Data came from immunoSEQ multiplex PCR; TCRdb stores just in-frame clones and leaves some out. Of 40,000 or so clones listed, around 86% are singletons. On this clone itself: Its antigen is undetermined.

The sample here was peripheral blood mononuclear cells (PBMCs), taken before the second cycle of nivolumab. This sequence joins TRBV5-1 and TRBJ2-3; 8 positions agree with TRBD1. The origin of this receptor is a human donor with classical Hodgkin lymphoma. The CDR3 reads CASSPLTGADTQYF. DNA of the CDR3: TGCGCCAGCAGCCCTCTGACAGGGGCAGATACGCAGTATTTT.